Below, 5 T cell receptor beta chains from the same sample are listed, as sequenced in a study of human T cells and chemical hapten exposure. This sample's time point: pre-sensitization, week 0. Stated treatment: therapeutic diphenylcyclopropenone sensitization with weekly scalp DPC. TCRdb passed the RACE reads through MiXCR, listing each CDR3 protein once. The table records about 90,000 distinct CDR3 sequences, 7.5% to 9.5% of them present only once. The sequences come from whole blood, collected in connection with sensitization to the hapten diphenylcyclopropenone (DPC). Source of these receptors: a man between 35 and 55 years old with alopecia areata. Some clones in this sample may be carry-over from other donors' samples.

The chain couples TRBV6-1 to TRBJ2-2, with D unresolved. The CDR3 is 15 amino acids. Between the trimmed V and J ends, which lost 6 bases and 1 base, there was a span of 12 bases. Germline V gene data show CDR1 as MNHNS and CDR2 as SASEGT. In nucleotides, the CDR3 is TGTGCCAGCAGCATCGAGATATTGAACACCGGGGAGCTGTTTTTT. Protein sequence: CASSIEILNTGELFF.

This clonotype was detected ten times or more. The chain couples TRBV12-3 or TRBV12-4 to TRBJ2-3, with 14 bases matching TRBD2. V shed 5 bases and J 6 bases; nucleotides not matched to a gene: 10. CDR3 length: 17 residues. The DNA of the CDR3 is TGTGCCAGCAGTCCCCGACTAGCGGGAGGGCTCAGGGATACGCAGTATTTT. The encoded protein is CASSPRLAGGLRDTQYF.

This clonotype was observed a handful of times. This chain joins TRBV28 and TRBJ1-4, with TRBD1 matching 9 bases. V lost 5 bases to trimming and J lost 8 bases; unmatched junction nucleotides: 9. Germline V CDR1 and CDR2: MDHEN, SYDVKM. There are 15 residues in the CDR3. The CDR3: CASSPAGTGNEKLFF. The CDR3 nucleotides read TGTGCCAGCAGTCCAGCCGGGACAGGGAACGAAAAACTGTTTTTT.

This clonotype was recorded many times. This chain uses TRBV2 with TRBJ2-3; TRBD2 might be the D (5 bases). Germline V CDR1 and CDR2: SNHLY, FYNNEI. The CDR3 has 13 amino acids. V lost 6 bases, J lost 2 bases, and 9 bases lay in between. As DNA, the CDR3 is TGTGCCAGCAGGACTACCAACACAGATACGCAGTATTTT. This codes for CASRTTNTDTQYF.

This clonotype was detected ten times or more. The chain uses TRBV6-2 or TRBV6-3 and TRBJ2-3; D is possibly TRBD1 (6 bases). Germline V lookup: CDR1 MNHEY, CDR2 SVGEGT. Trimming removed 0 bases at V and 2 bases at J, with 12 bases between. This CDR3 has 16 amino acids. CDR3 in amino acids: CASSYSAGENTDTQYF. The CDR3 DNA is TGTGCCAGCAGTTACTCGGCAGGGGAAAACACAGATACGCAGTATTTT.